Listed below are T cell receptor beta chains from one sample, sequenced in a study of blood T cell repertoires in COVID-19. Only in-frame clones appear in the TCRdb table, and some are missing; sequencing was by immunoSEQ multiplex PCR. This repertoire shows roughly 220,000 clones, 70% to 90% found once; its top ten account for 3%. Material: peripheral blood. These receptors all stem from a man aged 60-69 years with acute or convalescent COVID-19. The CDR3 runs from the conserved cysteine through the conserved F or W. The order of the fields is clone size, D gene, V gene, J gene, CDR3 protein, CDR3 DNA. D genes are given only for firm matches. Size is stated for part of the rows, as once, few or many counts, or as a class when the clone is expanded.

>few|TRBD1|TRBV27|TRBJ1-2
CASTGQGSNYGYTF
TGTGCCAGCACAGGACAGGGTAGTAACTATGGCTACACCTTC
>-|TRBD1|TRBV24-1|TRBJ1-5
CATSDPRTGGGNQPQHF
TGTGCCACCAGTGATCCCCGGACAGGGGGTGGCAATCAGCCCCAGCATTTT
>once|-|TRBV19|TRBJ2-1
CASSIGSGRYNEQFF
TGTGCCAGTAGTATAGGGTCAGGGAGGTACAATGAGCAGTTCTTC
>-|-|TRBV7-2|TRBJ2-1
CASSLGGTRRAEQFF
TGTGCCAGCAGCTTAGGGGGGACTCGGAGGGCGGAGCAGTTCTTC
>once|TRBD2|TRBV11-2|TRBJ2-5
CASSLDGLARETQYF
TGTGCCAGCAGCTTAGATGGACTAGCGCGGGAGACCCAGTACTTC
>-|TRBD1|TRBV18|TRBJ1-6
CASLRTGADNSPLHF
TGTGCCAGCTTAAGGACAGGGGCGGATAATTCACCCCTCCACTTT
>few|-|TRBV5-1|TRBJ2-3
CASSLEVSGVDTQYF
TGCGCCAGCAGCTTGGAGGTTTCGGGGGTAGATACGCAGTATTTT
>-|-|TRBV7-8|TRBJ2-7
CASSRTGRDINSYEQYF
TGTGCCAGCAGCCGTACCGGCCGGGACATCAACTCCTACGAGCAGTACTTC
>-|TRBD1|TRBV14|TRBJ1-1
CASSHDFGAGGARTEAFF
TGTGCCAGCAGCCATGATTTCGGGGCAGGGGGCGCGCGGACTGAAGCTTTCTTT
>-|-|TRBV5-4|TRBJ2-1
CASSLARGAPYNEQFF
TGTGCCAGCAGCTTGGCCCGGGGGGCGCCGTACAATGAGCAGTTCTTC
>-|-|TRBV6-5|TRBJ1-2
CASSPQAYGYTF
TGTGCCAGCAGTCCCCAGGCTTATGGCTACACCTTC
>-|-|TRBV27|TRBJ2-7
CASSFDRDYEQYF
TGTGCCAGCAGTTTCGACAGAGATTACGAGCAGTACTTC
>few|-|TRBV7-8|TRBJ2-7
CASSLVWQDSYEQYF
TGTGCCAGCAGCTTAGTATGGCAGGACTCCTACGAGCAGTACTTC
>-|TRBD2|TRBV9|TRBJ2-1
CASSVEAWGGNEQFF
TGTGCCAGCAGCGTAGAGGCGTGGGGGGGGAATGAGCAGTTCTTC
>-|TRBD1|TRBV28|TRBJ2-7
CASGRTAPGQSPGQYF
TGTGCCAGCGGCAGGACTGCTCCGGGACAGAGTCCCGGGCAGTACTTC
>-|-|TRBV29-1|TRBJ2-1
CSVDDSVGYNEQFF
TGCAGCGTTGATGACTCGGTAGGCTACAATGAGCAGTTCTTC
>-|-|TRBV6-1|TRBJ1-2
CASSENTQGALSEYGYTF
TGTGCCAGCAGTGAAAATACGCAGGGCGCCCTCTCTGAATATGGCTACACCTTC
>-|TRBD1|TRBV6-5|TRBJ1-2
CASSYSGQGAGYTF
TGTGCCAGCAGTTACTCGGGACAGGGGGCTGGCTACACCTTC
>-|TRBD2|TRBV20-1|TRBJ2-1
CSASATAGGNKDEQFF
TGCAGTGCTAGTGCCACAGCGGGGGGGAATAAGGATGAGCAGTTCTTC
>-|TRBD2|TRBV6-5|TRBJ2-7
CASRLAGPSSYEQYF
TGTGCCAGCAGGCTAGCGGGGCCTAGCTCCTACGAGCAGTACTTC
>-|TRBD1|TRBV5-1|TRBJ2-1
CASRPRDRGNNEQFF
TGCGCCAGCCGCCCCCGGGACAGGGGGAACAATGAGCAGTTCTTC
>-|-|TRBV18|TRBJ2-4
CASSPGLAKNIQYF
TGTGCCAGCTCACCAGGCCTAGCCAAAAACATTCAGTACTTC
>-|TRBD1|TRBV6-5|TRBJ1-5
CASKTGFGQEPQHF
TGTGCCAGCAAGACAGGGTTCGGGCAGGAGCCCCAGCATTTT
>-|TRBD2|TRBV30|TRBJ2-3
CAWSGLAGASDTQYF
TGTGCCTGGAGTGGACTAGCGGGGGCCTCAGATACGCAGTATTTT
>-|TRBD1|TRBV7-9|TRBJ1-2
CASSPRGDNYGYTF
TGTGCCAGCAGCCCCAGGGGGGACAACTATGGCTACACCTTC
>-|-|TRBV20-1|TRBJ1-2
CSARVREGYTF
TGCAGTGCTAGAGTGCGGGAAGGCTACACCTTC
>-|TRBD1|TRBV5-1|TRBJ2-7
CASSRTGTGSYEQYF
TGCGCCAGCAGCCGCACCGGGACAGGGTCCTACGAGCAGTACTTC
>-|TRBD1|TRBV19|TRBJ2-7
CASSGGQGNLIGEQYF
TGTGCCAGTAGTGGGGGACAGGGAAATTTGATCGGGGAGCAGTACTTC
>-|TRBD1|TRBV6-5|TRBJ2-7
CASSETGTDFYEQYF
TGTGCCAGCAGCGAGACAGGGACGGACTTCTACGAGCAGTACTTC
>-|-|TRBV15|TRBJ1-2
CATREDGTLDGYTF
TGTGCCACCAGAGAGGACGGGACTTTGGATGGCTACACCTTC
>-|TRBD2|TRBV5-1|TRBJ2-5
CASSPRAGGYQETQYF
TGCGCCAGCAGCCCAAGAGCGGGGGGGTACCAAGAGACCCAGTACTTC
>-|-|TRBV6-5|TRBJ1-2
CASSYSILEGYTF
TGTGCCAGCAGTTACTCGATTCTCGAGGGCTACACCTTC
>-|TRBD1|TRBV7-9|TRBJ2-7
CASSQDRYEQYF
TGTGCCAGCAGCCAGGACAGGTACGAGCAGTACTTC